The 14 T cell receptor beta chains below were found in one sample sequenced in a study of cytomegalovirus exposure and HLA in healthy donors. Data came from immunoSEQ multiplex PCR; TCRdb stores just in-frame clones and leaves some out. The data contain 110,000 or so clones, approximately 85% of them singletons. The sequenced material came from PBMCs. Every receptor here comes from a young man in good health and CMV-seronegative.

This clone was counted a few times. The genes are TRBV25-1 and TRBJ2-7; the D gene is possibly TRBD2 (5 bases). The V end lost 2 bases, the J end lost 4 bases, and 15 bases lay between the germline ends. The CDR3 runs to 15 residues. CDR1 and CDR2 from the germline V gene are MGHDK and SYGVNS. DNA of the CDR3: TGTGCCAGCAGTGAAGGAGGAAATGGCGGATACGAGCAGTACTTC. Residues: CASSEGGNGGYEQYF.

The chain uses TRBV10-3 and TRBJ1-1; D unresolved. The CDR3 contains 14 residues. The germline gives CDR1 ENHRY, CDR2 SYGVKD. V dropped 4 bases and J dropped 2 bases, with 11 bases sitting between them. The CDR3 sequence is CAISATGFNTEAFF. The CDR3 bases are TGTGCCATCAGTGCGACGGGGTTCAACACTGAAGCTTTCTTT.

The chain uses TRBV2 and TRBJ1-2, with 10 bases lining up with TRBD1. The germline V gene encodes CDR1 SNHLY and CDR2 FYNNEI. This CDR3 region has 15 residues. Trimming took 6 bases from V and 0 from J; bases not matched to a gene: 4. The DNA of the CDR3 is TGTGCCAGCAGCCGGGACAGGGGAACTAACTATGGCTACACCTTC. Amino acid sequence: CASSRDRGTNYGYTF.

The table lists this clone with a few counts. The V gene is TRBV30, the J gene TRBJ1-3; no firm D call. V was cut by 5 bases and J by 5 bases, with 16 bases left in between. Germline V gene lookup returns CDR1 GTSNPN and CDR2 SVGIG (reference sequence). CDR3 length: 14 amino acids. This CDR3 is CAWSFGGSRNTIYF. Written as DNA, the CDR3 is TGTGCCTGGTCATTTGGAGGGTCCCGAAACACCATATATTTT.

The rearrangement links TRBV6-5 to TRBJ2-2, with 7 bases fitting TRBD1. CDR1 is MNHEY, CDR2 SVGAGI, per germline. This CDR3 has 15 residues. V shed 11 bases and J 5 bases; nucleotides not matched to a gene: 14. CDR3 amino acids: CACRRQGQKTGELFF. The CDR3 DNA follows: TGTGCCTGTCGACGACAGGGCCAAAAAACCGGGGAGCTGTTTTTT.

The genes are TRBV5-1 and TRBJ2-3; D might be TRBD1 (8 bases). This CDR3 region has 17 residues. V dropped 0 bases and J dropped 4 bases, with 18 bases sitting between them. Germline CDR1 and CDR2: SGHRS and YFSETQ. As DNA, the CDR3 is TGCGCCAGCAGCTTGGGCCCCCAGGGGGCGGGAGCAGATACGCAGTATTTT. Translation: CASSLGPQGAGADTQYF.

The J gene is TRBJ2-3, the V gene TRBV19, with a tentative D call TRBD2 (7 bases). This CDR3 has 17 residues. Trimming shortened V by 6 bases and J by 1 base, and 20 bases separated the two germline ends. Germline CDR1 is LNHDA and CDR2 is SQIVND (reference sequence). CDR3 amino acids: CASSPRGGATGTDTQYF. The CDR3 coding sequence is TGTGCCAGTAGCCCGAGGGGGGGCGCTACCGGCACAGATACGCAGTATTTT.

V gene TRBV30 combines with J gene TRBJ2-5; the match to TRBD2 covers 7 bases. This CDR3 spans 15 amino acids. J lost 0 bases, V lost 3 bases, and 7 bases had no gene match. CDR1 and CDR2 from the germline V gene are GTSNPN and SVGIG (reference sequence). The DNA of the CDR3 is TGTGCCTGGAGGCCGGGGGGAAGTTACCAAGAGACCCAGTACTTC. Residues: CAWRPGGSYQETQYF.

The gene calls are TRBV9 and TRBJ1-2; D call uncertain. Germline CDR1 reads SGDLS; CDR2 reads YYNGEE. The ends were cut back, 0 bases at V and 8 bases at J, with 5 bases in the middle. The CDR3 totals 11 residues. CDR3 region: CASSVVEGYTF. The CDR3 nucleotides read TGTGCCAGCAGCGTAGTTGAGGGCTACACCTTC.

V is TRBV7-2 and J is TRBJ1-3; 10 bases are shared with TRBD1. The CDR3 is 19 residues long. Germline V lookup: CDR1 SGHTA, CDR2 FQGNSA. The J segment lost 4 bases and the V segment lost 6 bases, leaving 18 bases of the junction unmatched. The CDR3 DNA reads TGTGCCAGCAGGGTCGGATTGGGACAGGGGAGAGCCCGGGGAAACACCATATATTTT. This sequence encodes CASRVGLGQGRARGNTIYF.

V usage is TRBV7-9 and J usage is TRBJ2-7; TRBD1 matches at 8 bases. The CDR3 length is 16 residues. Trimming removed 5 bases from V and 4 bases from J; junction bases left unmatched: 13. Per germline, CDR1 SEHNR and CDR2 FQNEAQ (reference sequence). The CDR3 is CASSTQFETGVYEQYF. Written as DNA, the CDR3 is TGTGCCAGCAGCACCCAGTTCGAGACAGGGGTATACGAGCAGTACTTC. The complete variable domain, with remaining parts taken from reference TRBV7-9 and TRBJ2-7, reads DTGVSQNPRHKITKRGQNVTFRCDPISEHNRLYWYRQTLGQGPEFLTYFQNEAQLEKSRLLSDRFSAERPKGSFSTLEIQRTEQGDSAMYLCASSTQFETGVYEQYFGPGTRLTVT.

V and J are TRBV2 and TRBJ2-5, with a possible D match to TRBD1 (5 bases). This CDR3 is built from 14 residues. Germline V lookup: CDR1 SNHLY, CDR2 FYNNEI. V shed 1 base and J shed 6 bases, with 12 bases lying between them. The CDR3 DNA follows: TGTGCCAGCAGTGAAGGGCAGGGAATAAAGACCCAGTACTTC. This encodes CASSEGQGIKTQYF.

The CDR3, as DNA: TGTGCCAGTAGTATCGTTCGACAGACCTCTGGGGCCAACGTCCTGACTTTC. Translated: CASSIVRQTSGANVLTF. The J gene is TRBJ2-6, the V gene TRBV19, with D possibly being TRBD1 (5 bases). CDR3 size: 17 residues. Germline lookup yields CDR1 LNHDA and CDR2 SQIVND (reference sequence). V was cut by 3 bases and J by 0 bases, with 12 bases left in between.

The chain couples TRBV5-1 to TRBJ1-1, with TRBD1 matching 7 bases. Germline V lookup: CDR1 SGHRS, CDR2 YFSETQ. CDR3 length equals 12 residues. V was pared by 4 bases and J by 8 bases, with 5 bases of the junction left unmatched. The CDR3 here is CASSPLTGEAFF. The CDR3 DNA sequence: TGCGCCAGCAGCCCCTTGACAGGGGAAGCTTTCTTT.